Sequencing of this TCR beta chain was carried out in a study of low-dose radiotherapy and immunotherapy resistance in tumors. Study information: Patients were on oral aspirin 300 mg taken daily for four cycles from cycle 1 day 1.

Germline CDR1 DFQATT, CDR2 SNEGSKA (reference sequence). This CDR3 comprises 16 residues. V trimming: 3 bases; J trimming: 5 bases; junction bases outside the gene matches: 12. This clonotype was detected ten times or more. Priming of first-strand cDNA relied on TRAV- and TRBV-specific primers (covering alpha and beta chains). The authors amplified TCRs for about 20 PCR cycles with a constant-region primer and a V-primer adapter. TCRdb reanalysed the reads using MiXCR and keeps one entry per CDR3 protein. The sample holds about 80,000 distinct CDR3 sequences, around a sixth seen once. Time point specified: after trial treatment. Treatment defined: LDRT plus nivolumab, ipilimumab, low-dose cyclophosphamide and aspirin (RACIN trial).

J is TRBJ1-4 and V is TRBV20-1, with 7 nucleotides matching TRBD1. The source is a male donor with prostate cancer. The sequencing used PBMCs, collected after low-dose radiotherapy plus immunotherapy. In DNA form, the CDR3 reads TGCAGTGCTAGGGGCCTTACAGGGGCAAAGAATGAAAAACTGTTTTTT. Translated, it gives CSARGLTGAKNEKLFF.